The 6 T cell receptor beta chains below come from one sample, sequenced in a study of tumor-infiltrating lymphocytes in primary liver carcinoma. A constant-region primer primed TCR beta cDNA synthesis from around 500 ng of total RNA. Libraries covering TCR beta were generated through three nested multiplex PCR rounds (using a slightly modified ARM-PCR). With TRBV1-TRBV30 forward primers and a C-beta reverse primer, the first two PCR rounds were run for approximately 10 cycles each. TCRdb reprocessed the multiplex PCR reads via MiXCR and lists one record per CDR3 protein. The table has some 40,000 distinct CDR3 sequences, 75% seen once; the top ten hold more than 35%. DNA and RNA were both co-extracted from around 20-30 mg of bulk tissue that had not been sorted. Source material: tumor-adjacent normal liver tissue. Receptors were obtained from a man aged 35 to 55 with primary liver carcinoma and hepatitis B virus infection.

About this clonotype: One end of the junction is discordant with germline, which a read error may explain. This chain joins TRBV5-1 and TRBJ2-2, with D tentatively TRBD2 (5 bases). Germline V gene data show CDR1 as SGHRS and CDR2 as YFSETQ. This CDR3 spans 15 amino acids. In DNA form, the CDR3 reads TGCACCAGCAGCTTGGCCCCGGTTGACACCGGGGTGCTGTTTTTT. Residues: CTSSLAPVDTGVLFF.

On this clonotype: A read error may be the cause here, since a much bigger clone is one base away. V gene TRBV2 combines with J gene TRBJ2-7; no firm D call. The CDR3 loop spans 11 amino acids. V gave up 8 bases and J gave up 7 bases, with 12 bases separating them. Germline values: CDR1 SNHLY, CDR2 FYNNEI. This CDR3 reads CASCAMDEQYF. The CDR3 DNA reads TGTGCCAGCTGTGCCATGGATGAGCAGTACTTC.

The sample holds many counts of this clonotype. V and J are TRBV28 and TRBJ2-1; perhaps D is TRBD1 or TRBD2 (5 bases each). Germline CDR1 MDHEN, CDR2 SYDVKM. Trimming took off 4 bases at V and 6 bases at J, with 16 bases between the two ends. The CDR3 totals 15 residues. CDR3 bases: TGTGCCAGCAGTTCCACGGGGCTTGAGGGCAATGAGCAGTTCTTC. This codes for CASSSTGLEGNEQFF.

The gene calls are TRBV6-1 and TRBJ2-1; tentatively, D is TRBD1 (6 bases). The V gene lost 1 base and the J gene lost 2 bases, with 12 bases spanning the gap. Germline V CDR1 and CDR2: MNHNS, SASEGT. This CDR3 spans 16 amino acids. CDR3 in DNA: TGTGCCAGCAGTGAAGATGTGGGGGCGGCCTACAATGAGCAGTTCTTC. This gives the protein CASSEDVGAAYNEQFF.

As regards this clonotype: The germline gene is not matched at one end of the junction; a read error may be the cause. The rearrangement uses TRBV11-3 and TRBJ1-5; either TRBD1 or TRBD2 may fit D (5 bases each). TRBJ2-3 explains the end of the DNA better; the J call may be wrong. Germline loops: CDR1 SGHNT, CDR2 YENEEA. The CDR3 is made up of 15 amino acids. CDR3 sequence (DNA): TGTGCCGGCAGCTTAGATCTGGGGGTGGCTCAGTCCCAGTATTTT. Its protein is CAGSLDLGVAQSQYF.

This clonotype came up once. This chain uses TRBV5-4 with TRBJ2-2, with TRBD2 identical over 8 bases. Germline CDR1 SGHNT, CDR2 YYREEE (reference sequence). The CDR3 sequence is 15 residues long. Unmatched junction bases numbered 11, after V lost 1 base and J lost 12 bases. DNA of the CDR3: TGTGCCAGCAGCTTGTCGGGAGGGCCCACCAGGCAGCTGTTTTTT. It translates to CASSLSGGPTRQLFF.